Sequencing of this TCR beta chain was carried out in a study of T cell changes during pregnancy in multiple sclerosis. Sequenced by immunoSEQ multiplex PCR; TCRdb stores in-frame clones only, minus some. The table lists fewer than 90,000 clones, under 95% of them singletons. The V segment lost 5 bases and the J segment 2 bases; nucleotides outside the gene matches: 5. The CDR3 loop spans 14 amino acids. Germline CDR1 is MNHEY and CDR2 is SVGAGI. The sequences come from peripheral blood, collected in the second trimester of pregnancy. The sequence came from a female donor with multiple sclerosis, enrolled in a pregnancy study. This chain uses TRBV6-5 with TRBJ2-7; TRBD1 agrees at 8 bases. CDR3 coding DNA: TGTGCCAGCAGTGGGACAGGCCTCACCTACGAGCAGTACTTC. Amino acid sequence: CASSGTGLTYEQYF.